A single sample gave rise to the 3 T cell receptor beta chains below, sequenced in a study of blood T cells in healthy people across ages. Primed by a sample-barcoded 5' primer and a J-beta primer mix, a second PCR proceeded for about 6 to 11 cycles. TCRdb passed the 5' RACE reads through MiXCR, listing each CDR3 protein once. The sample carries hundreds of thousands of distinct CDR3 sequences, approximately 40% recorded once. Input material: blood. The receptors originated from a man aged 80 or over in good health.

This clonotype has a handful of counts. The chain uses TRBV9 and TRBJ2-3; no clear D gene. Germline V gene data show CDR1 as SGDLS and CDR2 as YYNGEE. The CDR3 covers 17 residues. Trimming cost V 0 bases and J 4 bases, with 18 bases left between them. The CDR3 sequence: CASSVAERLPVADTQYF. In DNA form, the CDR3 reads TGTGCCAGCAGCGTAGCTGAGCGACTCCCCGTCGCAGATACGCAGTATTTT.

This chain links TRBV7-8 with TRBJ2-1, with D perhaps matching TRBD1 (6 bases). The V gene lost 2 bases and the J gene lost 8 bases, with 10 bases spanning the gap. The CDR3 length is 13 residues. CDR1 is SGHVS, CDR2 FQNEAQ, per germline. The CDR3 DNA reads as TGTGCCAGCAGCTTAAACAGGGTCGATGAGCAGTTCTTC. Translating it yields CASSLNRVDEQFF.

This sequence joins TRBV20-1 and TRBJ2-5; D unresolved. V was trimmed by 5 bases and J by 0 bases, leaving 4 bases between them. Per germline, CDR1 DFQATT and CDR2 SNEGSKA (reference sequence). The CDR3 length is 11 residues. The CDR3 protein is CSAPDQETQYF. CDR3 nucleotides: TGCAGTGCTCCAGACCAAGAGACCCAGTACTTC.